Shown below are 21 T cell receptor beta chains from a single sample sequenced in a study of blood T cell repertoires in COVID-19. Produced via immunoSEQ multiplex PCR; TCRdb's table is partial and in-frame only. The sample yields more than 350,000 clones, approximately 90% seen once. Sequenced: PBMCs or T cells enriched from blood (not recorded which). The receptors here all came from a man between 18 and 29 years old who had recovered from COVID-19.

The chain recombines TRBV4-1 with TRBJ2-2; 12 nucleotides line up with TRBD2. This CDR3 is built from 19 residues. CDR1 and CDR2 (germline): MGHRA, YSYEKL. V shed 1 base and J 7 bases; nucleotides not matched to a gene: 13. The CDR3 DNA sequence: TGCGCCAGCAGCCAAGCTCGGGCTAGCGGGAGGGGTAGGGGCGGGGAGCTGTTTTTT. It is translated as CASSQARASGRGRGGELFF.

DNA of the CDR3: TGTGCCAGCAGTGAAGTGGCAGTAGCCTATGGCTACACCTTC. It yields the protein CASSEVAVAYGYTF. The V gene is TRBV6-1, the J gene TRBJ1-2; D is ambiguous. The CDR3 covers 14 residues. Germline V gene data show CDR1 as MNHNS and CDR2 as SASEGT. V was trimmed by 1 base and J by 4 bases, leaving 10 bases between them.

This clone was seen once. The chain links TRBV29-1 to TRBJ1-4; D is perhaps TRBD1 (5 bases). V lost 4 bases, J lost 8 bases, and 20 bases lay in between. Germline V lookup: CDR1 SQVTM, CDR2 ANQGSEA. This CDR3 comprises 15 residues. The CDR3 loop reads CSVVGSRGGGEKLFF. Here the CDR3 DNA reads TGCAGCGTTGTTGGGTCGAGGGGCGGAGGGGAAAAACTGTTTTTT. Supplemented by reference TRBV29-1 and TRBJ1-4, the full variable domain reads SAVISQKPSRDICQRGTSLTIQCQVDSQVTMMFWYRQQPGQSLTLIATANQGSEATYESGFVIDKFPISRPNLTFSTLTVSNMSPEDSSIYLCSVVGSRGGGEKLFFGSGTQLSVL.

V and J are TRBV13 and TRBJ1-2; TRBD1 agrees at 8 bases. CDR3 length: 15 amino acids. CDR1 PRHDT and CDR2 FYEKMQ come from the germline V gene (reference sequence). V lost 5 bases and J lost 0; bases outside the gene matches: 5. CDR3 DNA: TGTGCCAGCAGCCCCGGACAGGGAGCTAACTATGGCTACACCTTC. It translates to CASSPGQGANYGYTF.

The CDR3 loop is CASSLSTSSGGQETQYF. DNA for the CDR3: TGTGCCAGCAGCCTCTCTACTAGTAGCGGGGGACAAGAGACCCAGTACTTC. The V gene is TRBV5-4, the J gene TRBJ2-5, with 9 positions matching TRBD2. This CDR3 has 17 residues. Germline V lookup: CDR1 SGHNT, CDR2 YYREEE (reference sequence). With V trimmed by 4 bases and J by 2 bases, 12 bases remained unmatched.

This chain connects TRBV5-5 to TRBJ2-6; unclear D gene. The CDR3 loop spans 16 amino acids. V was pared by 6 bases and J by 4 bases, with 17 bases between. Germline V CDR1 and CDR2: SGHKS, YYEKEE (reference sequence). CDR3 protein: CASTDLRQAGANVLTF. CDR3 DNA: TGTGCCAGCACCGACCTAAGGCAGGCCGGGGCCAACGTCCTGACTTTC. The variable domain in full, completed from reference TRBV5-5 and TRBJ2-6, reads DAGVTQSPTHLIKTRGQQVTLRCSPISGHKSVSWYQQVLGQGPQFIFQYYEKEERGRGNFPDRFSARQFPNYSSELNVNALLLGDSALYLCASTDLRQAGANVLTFGAGSRLTVL.

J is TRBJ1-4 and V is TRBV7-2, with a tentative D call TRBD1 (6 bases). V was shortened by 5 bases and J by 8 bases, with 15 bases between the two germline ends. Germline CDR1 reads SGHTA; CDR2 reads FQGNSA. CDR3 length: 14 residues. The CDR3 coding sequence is TGTGCCAGCAGCCAAAACCAGGGGAGCGAAAAACTGTTTTTT. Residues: CASSQNQGSEKLFF. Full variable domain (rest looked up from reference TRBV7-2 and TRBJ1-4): GAGVSQSPSNKVTEKGKDVELRCDPISGHTALYWYRQSLGQGLEFLIYFQGNSAPDKSGLPSDRFSAERTGGSVSTLTIQRTQQEDSAVYLCASSQNQGSEKLFFGSGTQLSVL.

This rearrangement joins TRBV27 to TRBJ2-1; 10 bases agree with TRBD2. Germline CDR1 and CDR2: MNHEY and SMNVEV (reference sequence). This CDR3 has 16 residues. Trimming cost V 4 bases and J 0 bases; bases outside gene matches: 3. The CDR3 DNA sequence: TGTGCCAGCAGTTCGGGACTAGCGACCTCCTACAATGAGCAGTTCTTC. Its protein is CASSSGLATSYNEQFF.

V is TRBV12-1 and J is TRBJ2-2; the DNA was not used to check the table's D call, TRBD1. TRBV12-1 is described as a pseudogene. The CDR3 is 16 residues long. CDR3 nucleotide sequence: TGTGCCAGCAGCTCGGGGACAGGGGTGAACACCGGGGAGCTGTTTTTT. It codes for CASSSGTGVNTGELFF.

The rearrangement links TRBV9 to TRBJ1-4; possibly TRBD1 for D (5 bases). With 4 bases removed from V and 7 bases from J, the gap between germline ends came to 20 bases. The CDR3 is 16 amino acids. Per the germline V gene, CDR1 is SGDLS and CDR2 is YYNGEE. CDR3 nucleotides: TGTGCCAGCAGCTCAACCAGGGATGGGATTTTTGAAAAACTGTTTTTT. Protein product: CASSSTRDGIFEKLFF.

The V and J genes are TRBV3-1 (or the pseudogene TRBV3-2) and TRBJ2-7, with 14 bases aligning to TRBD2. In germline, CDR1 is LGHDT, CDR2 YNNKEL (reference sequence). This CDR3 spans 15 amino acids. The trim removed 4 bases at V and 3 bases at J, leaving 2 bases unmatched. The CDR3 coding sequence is TGTGCCAGCAGCCTCGGGACTAGCGGGAGCTACGAGCAGTACTTC. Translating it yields CASSLGTSGSYEQYF.

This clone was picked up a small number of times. The CDR3 DNA follows: TGTGCCAGCAGCGTAGTGGGCGGACAGGGTAACGAGCAGTACTTC. Translation: CASSVVGGQGNEQYF. The genes are TRBV9 and TRBJ2-7; 8 bases map to TRBD1. The CDR3 length is 15 residues. V was pared by 0 bases and J by 5 bases, with 7 bases of the junction left unmatched. Germline V gene lookup returns CDR1 SGDLS and CDR2 YYNGEE.

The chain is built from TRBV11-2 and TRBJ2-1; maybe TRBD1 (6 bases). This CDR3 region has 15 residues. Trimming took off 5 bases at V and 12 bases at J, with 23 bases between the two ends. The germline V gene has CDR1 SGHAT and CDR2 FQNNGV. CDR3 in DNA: TGTGCCAGCAGCCGGAGAAACACAGGGCAAAACGGGCAGTTCTTC. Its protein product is CASSRRNTGQNGQFF.

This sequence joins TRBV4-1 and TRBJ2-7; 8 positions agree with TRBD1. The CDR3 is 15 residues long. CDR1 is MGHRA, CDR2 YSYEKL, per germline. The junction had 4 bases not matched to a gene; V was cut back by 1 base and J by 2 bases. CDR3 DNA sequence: TGCGCCAGCAGCCAAGTTGTGGGACAGGCCTACGAGCAGTACTTC. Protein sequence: CASSQVVGQAYEQYF.

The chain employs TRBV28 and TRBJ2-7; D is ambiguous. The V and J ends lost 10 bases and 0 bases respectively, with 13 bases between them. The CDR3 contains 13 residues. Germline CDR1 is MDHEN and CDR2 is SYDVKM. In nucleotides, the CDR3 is TGTGCCATCGGTTACCGTAGCTCCTACGAGCAGTACTTC. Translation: CAIGYRSSYEQYF.

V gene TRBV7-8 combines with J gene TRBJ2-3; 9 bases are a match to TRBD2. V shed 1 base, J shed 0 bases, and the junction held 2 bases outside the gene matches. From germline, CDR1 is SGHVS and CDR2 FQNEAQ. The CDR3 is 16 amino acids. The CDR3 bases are TGTGCCAGCAGCTTAGAAAGCGGGGGGAGCACAGATACGCAGTATTTT. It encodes CASSLESGGSTDTQYF.

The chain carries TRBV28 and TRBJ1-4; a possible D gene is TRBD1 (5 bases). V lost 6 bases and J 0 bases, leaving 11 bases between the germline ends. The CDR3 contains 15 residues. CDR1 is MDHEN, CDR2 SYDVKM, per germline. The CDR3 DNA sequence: TGTGCCAGCAGATCAGGGTCTGCAACTAATGAAAAACTGTTTTTT. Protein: CASRSGSATNEKLFF. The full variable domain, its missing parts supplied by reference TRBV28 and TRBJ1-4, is DVKVTQSSRYLVKRTGEKVFLECVQDMDHENMFWYRQDPGLGLRLIYFSYDVKMKEKGDIPEGYSVSREKKERFSLILESASTNQTSMYLCASRSGSATNEKLFFGSGTQLSVL.

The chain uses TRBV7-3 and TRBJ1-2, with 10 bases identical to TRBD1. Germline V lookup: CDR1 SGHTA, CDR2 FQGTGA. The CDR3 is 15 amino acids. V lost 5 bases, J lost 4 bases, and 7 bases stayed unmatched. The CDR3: CASSQTGGAGYGYTF. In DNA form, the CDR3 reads TGTGCCAGCAGCCAGACAGGGGGCGCGGGCTATGGCTACACCTTC.

This CDR3 reads CASSYSQGVDGYTF. The DNA of the CDR3 is TGTGCCAGCAGTTACTCGCAGGGTGTGGATGGCTACACCTTC. This chain joins TRBV6-6 and TRBJ1-2; D perhaps matches TRBD1 (5 bases). This CDR3 is built from 14 residues. Trimming removed 0 bases at V and 6 bases at J, with 11 bases between. CDR1 is MNHNY, CDR2 SVGAGI, per germline (reference sequence).

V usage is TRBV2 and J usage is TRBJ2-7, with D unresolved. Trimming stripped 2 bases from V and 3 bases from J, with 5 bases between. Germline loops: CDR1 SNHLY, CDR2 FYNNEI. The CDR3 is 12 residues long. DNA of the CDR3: TGTGCCAGCAGTGAACAGGTCTACGAGCAGTACTTC. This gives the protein CASSEQVYEQYF.

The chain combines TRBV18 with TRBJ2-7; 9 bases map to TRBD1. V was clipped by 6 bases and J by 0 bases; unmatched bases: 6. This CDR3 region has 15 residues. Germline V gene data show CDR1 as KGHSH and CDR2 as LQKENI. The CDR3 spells CASSTMTGGSYEQYF. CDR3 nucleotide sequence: TGTGCCAGCTCGACGATGACAGGGGGCTCCTACGAGCAGTACTTC.